The T cell receptor beta chain described here comes from a study of cytomegalovirus exposure and HLA in healthy donors. 60 Vbeta and 13 Jbeta primers were used in PCR. Method: immunoSEQ multiplex PCR; TCRdb's copy keeps in-frame clones and lacks some. This sample has some 110,000 clones; around 80% occur once, and the top ten carry approximately 5%. Per the germline V gene, CDR1 is SQVTM and CDR2 is ANQGSEA. Germline trimming cut 6 bases from V and 3 bases from J; bases unmatched to any gene: 11. The CDR3 contains 16 residues. The source is a young woman in good health and CMV-seropositive. The chain employs TRBV29-1 and TRBJ2-1; 10 bases fit TRBD2. The specimen was PBMCs. The CDR3 region has the DNA TGCAGCGTCCTAAGTTCGAGCGGGAGGGACTACAATGAGCAGTTCTTC. It is translated as CSVLSSSGRDYNEQFF.